A single sample gave rise to the 16 T cell receptor beta chains below, sequenced in a study of cytomegalovirus exposure and HLA in healthy donors. Use of 60 Vbeta and 13 Jbeta primers characterized the PCR. Generated by immunoSEQ multiplex PCR, the TCRdb table keeps only in-frame clones and is missing some. There are some 150,000 clones in the sample; about 80% occur only once, and around 3.7% lies in the top ten. Sequenced material: PBMCs. These receptors all come from a man in his late teens or twenties in good health and CMV-seronegative.

The chain is built from TRBV6-6 and TRBJ2-1, with D perhaps matching TRBD1 (5 bases). Germline V gene lookup returns CDR1 MNHNY and CDR2 SVGAGI (reference sequence). Trimming removed 2 bases at V and 13 bases at J, with 21 bases between. This CDR3 spans 15 amino acids. The CDR3 nucleotides are TGTGCCAGCAGTTACAGGGGAACGGATGAATGGGGCCAGTTCTTC. It is translated as CASSYRGTDEWGQFF.

The chain is built from TRBV2 and TRBJ1-2; maybe TRBD1 (6 bases). This CDR3 is built from 15 residues. CDR1 and CDR2 from the germline V gene are SNHLY and FYNNEI. Trimming removed 5 bases at V and 7 bases at J, with 20 bases between. CDR3 bases: TGTGCCAGCAGTCCAGACCCACAGGGACGGATTGGCTACACCTTC. Translating it yields CASSPDPQGRIGYTF.

The chain combines TRBV27 with TRBJ2-1; 9 bases agree with TRBD1. Looked up from germline, CDR1 is MNHEY and CDR2 is SMNVEV (reference sequence). With V trimmed by 0 bases and J by 5 bases, 5 bases remained unmatched. The CDR3 totals 16 residues. The CDR3 region is CASSLSPGTGNNEQFF. As DNA, the CDR3 is TGTGCCAGCAGTTTATCACCTGGGACAGGGAACAATGAGCAGTTCTTC.

The chain carries TRBV19 and TRBJ2-7; D perhaps matches TRBD2 (5 bases). The CDR3 has 14 residues. V was pared by 3 bases and J by 1 base, with 10 bases between. In germline, CDR1 is LNHDA, CDR2 SQIVND (reference sequence). The CDR3 reads CASSIFGESYEQYF. The CDR3 coding sequence is TGTGCCAGTAGTATTTTTGGGGAGTCCTACGAGCAGTACTTC.

This clone appeared a few times. CDR3 DNA sequence: TGTGCCAGCAGCTTAAGGGCTAGCGGGGACAATGAGCAGTTCTTC. Its protein product is CASSLRASGDNEQFF. The V and J genes are TRBV11-3 and TRBJ2-1; TRBD2 matches 9 bases. J lost 5 bases, V lost 2 bases, and 4 bases had no gene match. Germline V gene data show CDR1 as SGHNT and CDR2 as YENEEA. The CDR3 is 15 residues long.

The V gene is TRBV9, the J gene TRBJ2-7; the D is unclear. Germline V gene sequence: CDR1 SGDLS, CDR2 YYNGEE. The CDR3 extends over 15 amino acids. Trimming took off 1 base at V and 0 bases at J, with 11 bases between the two ends. The CDR3 sequence is CASSVRGICSYEQYF. The CDR3 region has the DNA TGTGCCAGCAGCGTAAGAGGAATATGCTCCTACGAGCAGTACTTC.

A word on this clone: Other DNA sequences in the sample encode the same CDR3. DNA of the CDR3: TGTGCCAGCAGCTTGCCAGACAGGAACACTGAAGCTTTCTTT. Its protein is CASSLPDRNTEAFF. The chain is built from TRBV5-4 and TRBJ1-1; weak D call: TRBD1 (5 bases). Trimming removed 1 base from V and 1 base from J, with 8 bases in between. Germline values: CDR1 SGHNT, CDR2 YYREEE (reference sequence). This CDR3 contains 14 residues. The complete variable domain, with remaining parts taken from reference TRBV5-4 and TRBJ1-1, reads ETGVTQSPTHLIKTRGQQVTLRCSSQSGHNTVSWYQQALGQGPQFIFQYYREEENGRGNFPPRFSGLQFPNYSSELNVNALELDDSALYLCASSLPDRNTEAFFGQGTRLTVV.

This sequence joins TRBV5-1 and TRBJ1-4; weak D call: TRBD1 (6 bases). V lost 4 bases, J lost 0 bases, and 13 bases lay in between. The CDR3 spans 16 residues. Germline-derived CDR1 and CDR2 are SGHRS and YFSETQ. CDR3: CASSVQGGATNEKLFF. As DNA, the CDR3 is TGCGCCAGCAGCGTCCAAGGGGGGGCAACTAATGAAAAACTGTTTTTT. The variable domain in full, completed from reference TRBV5-1 and TRBJ1-4, reads KAGVTQTPRYLIKTRGQQVTLSCSPISGHRSVSWYQQTPGQGLQFLFEYFSETQRNKGNFPGRFSGRQFSNSRSEMNVSTLELGDSALYLCASSVQGGATNEKLFFGSGTQLSVL.

CDR3 sequence reads: CASREDSYGYTF. In nucleotides, the CDR3 is TGTGCCAGTAGGGAGGACAGTTATGGCTACACCTTC. This chain joins TRBV19 and TRBJ1-2; the D gene is possibly TRBD1 (6 bases). The CDR3 is 12 amino acids. The germline CDR1 and CDR2 sequences are LNHDA and SQIVND (reference sequence). The V end was cut by 6 bases, the J end by 5 bases, with 10 bases between. Looking up the rest from reference TRBV19 and TRBJ1-2 gives the full variable domain: DGGITQSPKYLFRKEGQNVTLSCEQNLNHDAMYWYRQDPGQGLRLIYYSQIVNDFQKGDIAEGYSVSREKKESFPLTVTSAQKNPTAFYLCASREDSYGYTFGSGTRLTVV.

V usage is TRBV30 and J usage is TRBJ2-5; TRBD2 matches 14 bases. After removal of 4 bases from V and 11 bases from J, the junction contained 12 bases not matched to a gene. Looked up from germline, CDR1 is GTSNPN and CDR2 is SVGIG (reference sequence). The CDR3 extends over 15 amino acids. CDR3 sequence: CAWNGKGLAGEEQYF. CDR3 nucleotide sequence: TGTGCCTGGAACGGAAAGGGACTAGCGGGAGAAGAGCAGTACTTC.

This clone has more than one count but fewer than ten. V is TRBV23-1 and J is TRBJ1-1, with 7 positions matching TRBD1. TRBV23-1 is an ORF; its function is uncertain. The CDR3 totals 17 residues. Trimming removed 1 base from V and 1 base from J; junction bases left unmatched: 9. The CDR3 reads CASSQWTSGQPNTEAFF. CDR3 coding DNA: TGCGCCAGCAGTCAATGGACTTCGGGACAGCCGAACACTGAAGCTTTCTTT.

The chain uses TRBV5-6 and TRBJ2-7, with 8 positions matching TRBD2. V lost 2 bases, J lost 6 bases, and 13 bases stayed unmatched. CDR3 size: 16 residues. Germline CDR1 reads SGHDT; CDR2 reads YYEEEE. As DNA, the CDR3 is TGTGCCAGCAGCTTAGGGAATAGCGGGGTCTTTGCCGAGCAGTACTTC. It translates to CASSLGNSGVFAEQYF.

The chain links TRBV6-5 to TRBJ2-5; D remains ambiguous. Between the trimmed V and J ends, which lost 7 bases and 5 bases, there was a span of 14 bases. Germline V gene data show CDR1 as MNHEY and CDR2 as SVGAGI. The CDR3 totals 13 residues. The CDR3 sequence: CASTELTAETQYF. The CDR3 coding sequence is TGTGCCAGCACCGAGTTAACCGCTGAGACCCAGTACTTC.

The CDR3 spells CASSFRGPAKNIQYF. The CDR3 DNA sequence: TGTGCCAGCAGTTTTCGTGGGCCAGCTAAAAACATTCAGTACTTC. This chain joins TRBV28 and TRBJ2-4; D gene ambiguous. The CDR3 runs to 15 residues. Trimming took off 3 bases at V and 4 bases at J, with 13 bases between the two ends. Germline CDR1 MDHEN, CDR2 SYDVKM.

This chain joins TRBV25-1 and TRBJ2-7; maybe TRBD2 (6 bases). CDR1 and CDR2 from the germline V gene are MGHDK and SYGVNS. The CDR3 contains 15 residues. Trimming cost V 1 base and J 2 bases, with 12 bases left between them. CDR3 in amino acids: CASSELEAGPYEQYF. CDR3 coding DNA: TGTGCCAGCAGTGAATTAGAGGCGGGGCCCTACGAGCAGTACTTC.

This clone occurred a few times. The genes are TRBV4-2 and TRBJ1-6; a weak D match, TRBD1 (5 bases). The V and J ends lost 1 base and 6 bases respectively, with 13 bases between them. The CDR3 length is 16 residues. From germline, CDR1 is LGHNA and CDR2 YNFKEQ. CDR3 coding DNA: TGTGCCAGCAGCCAAGGGGGGGGTTCGATTAATTCACCCCTCCACTTT. Translating it yields CASSQGGGSINSPLHF.